The 3 T cell receptor beta chains below come from one sample, sequenced in a study of T cell responses to AZD1222 COVID-19 vaccine. Using immunoSEQ multiplex PCR, the repertoire was profiled, and TCRdb retains in-frame clones only, with some absent. The sample includes more than 110,000 clones, approximately 90% of them seen just once. This specimen consisted of peripheral blood, obtained on day 0 of AZD1222 vaccination. Source of these receptors: an adult in good health.

The rearrangement uses TRBV19 and TRBJ1-4; 8 positions match TRBD1. The J segment lost 8 bases and the V segment lost 8 bases, leaving 7 bases of the junction unmatched. The CDR3 length is 13 residues. From germline, CDR1 is LNHDA and CDR2 SQIVND (reference sequence). The CDR3 DNA is TGTGCCAGTTCCCAGGGGGCAGGAGAAAAACTGTTTTTT. Its protein product is CASSQGAGEKLFF.

The rearrangement joins TRBV24-1 to TRBJ2-1, with a weak D call TRBD1 (6 bases). The CDR3 is 17 residues long. Germline assignment: CDR1 KGHDR and CDR2 SFDVKD. V was cut by 4 bases and J by 10 bases, with 25 bases left in between. The CDR3 DNA reads as TGTGCCACCAGTGACTTAAAACGGGACATAGGGGTAAGCGAGCAGTTCTTC. It yields the protein CATSDLKRDIGVSEQFF.

This chain's CDR3 is CASSPRGWVETQYF. DNA for the CDR3: TGTGCCAGCAGCCCCCGGGGGTGGGTTGAGACCCAGTACTTC. The chain carries TRBV7-2 and TRBJ2-5; maybe TRBD2 (6 bases). The CDR3 extends over 14 amino acids. V lost 5 bases and J lost 5, with 15 bases in between. Germline loops: CDR1 SGHTA, CDR2 FQGNSA.